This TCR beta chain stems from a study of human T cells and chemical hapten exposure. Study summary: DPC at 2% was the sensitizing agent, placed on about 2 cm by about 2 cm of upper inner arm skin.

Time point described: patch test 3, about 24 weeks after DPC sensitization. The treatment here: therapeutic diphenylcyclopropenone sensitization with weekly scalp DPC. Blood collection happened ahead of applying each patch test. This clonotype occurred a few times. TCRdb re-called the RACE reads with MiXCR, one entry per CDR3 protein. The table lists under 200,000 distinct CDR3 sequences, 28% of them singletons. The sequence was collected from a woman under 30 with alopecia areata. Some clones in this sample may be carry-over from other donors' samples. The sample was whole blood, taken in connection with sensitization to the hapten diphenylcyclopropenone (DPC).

The CDR3 spells CSARGDRDEQYF. CDR3 sequence (DNA): TGCAGTGCTAGAGGGGACAGGGACGAGCAGTACTTC. The chain couples TRBV20-1 to TRBJ2-7; 9 bases line up with TRBD1. The V and J ends lost 1 base and 5 bases, in that order; junction bases with no gene match: 0. The CDR3 consists of 12 residues. Germline CDR1 reads DFQATT; CDR2 reads SNEGSKA (reference sequence).